The 16 T cell receptor beta chains listed next were all sequenced from one sample in a study of blood T cell repertoires in COVID-19. Profiled with immunoSEQ multiplex PCR; TCRdb holds only in-frame clones, not every one. The sample lists 150,000 to 200,000 clones, more than 75% occurring once. Sequenced input: PBMCs or T cells enriched from blood (not recorded which). These TCRs come from a man aged 55 to 69 who had been exposed to COVID-19.

The CDR3 DNA reads TGTGCCAGTAGCACAGTGGACAAAAGCTACAATGAGCAGTTCTTC. This sequence encodes CASSTVDKSYNEQFF. This sequence joins TRBV19 and TRBJ2-1; possibly TRBD1 for D (5 bases). Germline assignment: CDR1 LNHDA and CDR2 SQIVND (reference sequence). The CDR3 sequence is 15 residues long. The germline V and J ends were trimmed by 6 bases and 3 bases, with 15 bases remaining between them.

V is TRBV9 and J is TRBJ1-4; no definite D call. Per germline, CDR1 SGDLS and CDR2 YYNGEE. The germline V and J ends were trimmed by 4 bases and 8 bases, with 12 bases remaining between them. The CDR3 covers 13 residues. CDR3 nucleotide sequence: TGTGCCAGCAGCCCCTTCGGCGGAGAAAAACTGTTTTTT. It specifies CASSPFGGEKLFF.

This clone was seen many times. The rearrangement joins TRBV7-8 to TRBJ1-2; maybe TRBD1 (5 bases). Germline CDR1 is SGHVS and CDR2 is FQNEAQ. The CDR3 has 14 amino acids. V shed 1 base and J shed 0 bases, with 6 bases lying between them. The CDR3 is CASSLGQTNYGYTF. In nucleotides, the CDR3 is TGTGCCAGCAGCTTAGGACAGACTAACTATGGCTACACCTTC. Full variable domain (remainder filled in from reference TRBV7-8 and TRBJ1-2): GAGVSQSPRYKVAKRGQDVALRCDPISGHVSLFWYQQALGQGPEFLTYFQNEAQLDKSGLPSDRFFAERPEGSVSTLKIQRTQQEDSAVYLCASSLGQTNYGYTFGSGTRLTVV.

This chain links TRBV9 with TRBJ1-2, with 10 bases matching TRBD1. The germline gives CDR1 SGDLS, CDR2 YYNGEE. The CDR3 has 14 residues. V lost 3 bases and J lost 6; bases outside the gene matches: 5. The CDR3: CASSAPGTGDGYTF. CDR3 DNA: TGTGCCAGCAGCGCACCCGGGACAGGGGATGGCTACACCTTC.

In its sample, this clone was seen a few times. This chain uses TRBV7-3 with TRBJ2-7; TRBD1 might be the D (6 bases). The germline V and J ends were trimmed by 3 bases and 7 bases, with 13 bases remaining between them. Germline CDR1 is SGHTA and CDR2 is FQGTGA. The CDR3 runs 13 residues. In DNA form, the CDR3 reads TGTGCCAGCAGCTTGTTGACAGGCGGGGAGCAGTACTTC. Protein product: CASSLLTGGEQYF.

V usage is TRBV10-3 and J usage is TRBJ1-1; 8 bases agree with TRBD1. The J segment lost 7 bases and the V segment lost 2 bases, leaving 12 bases of the junction unmatched. CDR3 length equals 16 residues. Germline CDR1 reads ENHRY; CDR2 reads SYGVKD. The CDR3 DNA follows: TGTGCCATCAGTGAGACTTACAGGGGGAACAGAGATGAAGCTTTCTTT. It codes for CAISETYRGNRDEAFF.

The V call is TRBV7-2, the J call TRBJ2-5; 9 nucleotides line up with TRBD1. This CDR3 has 16 amino acids. Germline CDR1 SGHTA, CDR2 FQGNSA. V lost 1 base to trimming and J lost 2 bases; unmatched junction nucleotides: 5. CDR3 sequence (DNA): TGTGCCAGCAGCTTAGGCGCGGGACAGGGACAAGAGACCCAGTACTTC. This encodes CASSLGAGQGQETQYF.

This clone was seen more than once but under ten times. The chain couples TRBV28 to TRBJ2-7, with D maybe TRBD2 (5 bases). V was clipped by 8 bases and J by 4 bases, with 18 bases between them. Germline loops: CDR1 MDHEN, CDR2 SYDVKM. The CDR3 length is 14 residues. In DNA form, the CDR3 reads TGTGCCAGCCGCGGTGAGGGAGTAGAGTACGAGCAGTACTTC. Its protein product is CASRGEGVEYEQYF.

The count of this clone is one. V usage is TRBV11-1 and J usage is TRBJ1-1; D gene ambiguous. CDR1 is SGHAT and CDR2 is FQDESV in the germline V gene (reference sequence). V was clipped by 1 base and J by 7 bases, with 19 bases between them. The CDR3 covers 16 residues. CDR3 residues: CASSLGGTSARVEAFF. The CDR3 DNA is TGTGCCAGCAGCTTAGGAGGAACGTCGGCTCGGGTTGAAGCTTTCTTT.

The genes are TRBV6-6 and TRBJ1-6; TRBD1 aligns across 9 bases. After removal of 6 bases from V and 10 bases from J, the junction contained 10 bases not matched to a gene. CDR1 MNHNY and CDR2 SVGAGI come from the germline V gene (reference sequence). The CDR3 has 15 residues. CDR3 region: CASRLGTGRGSPLHF. DNA of the CDR3: TGTGCCAGCAGACTCGGGACAGGGAGGGGATCACCCCTCCACTTT.

CDR3 in DNA: TGTGCCAGCAGCAACCAGGGGGCGAGGGTTGGAAACACCATATATTTT. As protein: CASSNQGARVGNTIYF. The chain recombines TRBV11-2 with TRBJ1-3; 8 bases are shared with TRBD1. There are 16 residues in the CDR3. V lost 5 bases to trimming and J lost 3 bases; unmatched junction nucleotides: 9. The germline V gene encodes CDR1 SGHAT and CDR2 FQNNGV.

The rearrangement links TRBV6-2 or TRBV6-3 to TRBJ2-3; tentatively, D is TRBD2 (6 bases). CDR1 and CDR2 from the germline V gene are MNHEY and SVGEGT. Trimming stripped 5 bases from V and 0 bases from J, with 12 bases between. CDR3 length equals 15 residues. The DNA for the CDR3 is TGTGCCAGCAGTCCAGGACTACCCAGCACAGATACGCAGTATTTT. It translates to CASSPGLPSTDTQYF.

The rearrangement uses TRBV9 and TRBJ2-2; 7 nucleotides line up with TRBD2. The CDR3 is made up of 14 amino acids. The germline CDR1 and CDR2 sequences are SGDLS and YYNGEE. V lost 0 bases to trimming and J lost 6 bases; unmatched junction nucleotides: 2. Here the CDR3 DNA reads TGTGCCAGCAGCGTAGGGACTAGGTCCGGGGAGCTGTTTTTT. Translated: CASSVGTRSGELFF.

The CDR3 DNA is TGTGCCAGCAGTTTTGAAGCGGGTTTAAGCACAGATACGCAGTATTTT. This gives the protein CASSFEAGLSTDTQYF. The chain is built from TRBV27 and TRBJ2-3; weak D call: TRBD2 (6 bases). Germline assignment: CDR1 MNHEY and CDR2 SMNVEV (reference sequence). The CDR3 has 16 amino acids. Deletions cut 3 bases from V and 0 bases from J, with 13 bases between.

The chain couples TRBV7-8 to TRBJ2-3, with 14 bases matching TRBD2. The CDR3 is 18 amino acids. Looked up from germline, CDR1 is SGHVS and CDR2 is FQNEAQ. J was trimmed by 3 bases and V by 4 bases; bases with no gene match: 9. The CDR3 protein is CASSYPSGTSGSTDTQYF. The CDR3 bases are TGTGCCAGCAGCTACCCATCCGGGACTAGCGGGAGTACAGATACGCAGTATTTT. The complete variable domain, with remaining parts taken from reference TRBV7-8 and TRBJ2-3, reads GAGVSQSPRYKVAKRGQDVALRCDPISGHVSLFWYQQALGQGPEFLTYFQNEAQLDKSGLPSDRFFAERPEGSVSTLKIQRTQQEDSAVYLCASSYPSGTSGSTDTQYFGPGTRLTVL.

The gene calls are TRBV5-6 and TRBJ2-7; 8 nucleotides align to TRBD1. Germline V gives CDR1 SGHDT, CDR2 YYEEEE. The V and J ends lost 4 bases and 7 bases, in that order; junction bases with no gene match: 16. The CDR3 spans 16 residues. CDR3 in DNA: TGTGCCAGCAGCCCAAACGCCGGACAGGGTACGCGGGAGCAGTACTTC. Translating it yields CASSPNAGQGTREQYF.